Each of the 25 T cell receptor beta chains below was sequenced from the same sample in a study of shared clonotypes between healthy human individuals. Measured with immunoSEQ multiplex PCR; TCRdb has only the in-frame clones, and not every one. The sample contains 2.3 million or so clones, approximately 93% of which appear only once. The sample consisted of naive CD4+ T cells from PBMCs. Subset of the sample: CD45RA+ positively selected. These receptors all stem from a man between 18 and 29 years old in good health. Some clones in this sample may be carry-over from other donors' samples.

This clone was counted once. This chain links TRBV11-3 with TRBJ2-1; D is tentatively TRBD1 or TRBD2 (5 bases each). The germline gives CDR1 SGHNT, CDR2 YENEEA. The CDR3 is made up of 16 amino acids. Trimming cost V 5 bases and J 1 base, with 15 bases left between them. In nucleotides, the CDR3 is TGTGCCAGCAGCCCCAGGGCTAGCAGTTCCTACAATGAGCAGTTCTTC. Encoded protein: CASSPRASSSYNEQFF.

The rearrangement links TRBV4-1 to TRBJ2-7; the match to TRBD1 covers 8 bases. CDR3 length: 12 amino acids. The V gene end was trimmed by 2 bases and the J gene end by 9 bases; junction bases not matched to a gene: 3. Per the germline V gene, CDR1 is MGHRA and CDR2 is YSYEKL. The CDR3 here is CASSQQTGVQYF. CDR3 coding DNA: TGCGCCAGCAGCCAACAGACAGGGGTGCAGTACTTC.

A word on this clone: The sample holds other DNA sequences that translate to the same CDR3. The chain's CDR3 is CASSPTSGSTYEQYF. CDR3 nucleotides: TGCGCCAGCAGCCCTACTAGCGGGAGCACCTACGAGCAGTACTTC. The J gene is TRBJ2-7, the V gene TRBV4-1; 11 bases fit TRBD2. Per germline, CDR1 MGHRA and CDR2 YSYEKL. V shed 4 bases, J shed 2 bases, and the junction held 4 bases outside the gene matches. CDR3 length equals 15 residues.

The genes are TRBV25-1 and TRBJ1-1; unclear D gene. CDR3 length equals 12 residues. CDR1 is MGHDK, CDR2 SYGVNS, per germline. Deletions cut 1 base from V and 11 bases from J, with 11 bases between. As DNA, the CDR3 is TGTGCCAGCAGTGAATCCGGGAAGGAGGCTTTCTTT. Translating gives CASSESGKEAFF.

This chain uses TRBV28 with TRBJ2-7; D is unclear. The V and J ends lost 3 bases and 12 bases respectively, with 18 bases between them. The CDR3 extends over 13 amino acids. Per germline, CDR1 MDHEN and CDR2 SYDVKM. DNA for the CDR3: TGTGCCAGCAGTTTGACGGCGGAGCTACGAGGGTACTTC. Encoded protein: CASSLTAELRGYF.

This chain connects TRBV28 to TRBJ2-2, with D maybe TRBD2 (6 bases). In germline, CDR1 is MDHEN, CDR2 SYDVKM. This CDR3 comprises 17 residues. Trimming left V 6 bases short and J 0 bases short, with 17 bases between. CDR3 protein: CASRTRRGRANTGELFF. Here the CDR3 DNA reads TGTGCCAGCAGGACCCGGCGGGGCAGGGCGAACACCGGGGAGCTGTTTTTT.

The rearrangement joins TRBV28 to TRBJ2-3; no definite D call. The ends were cut back, 2 bases at V and 2 bases at J, with 11 bases in the middle. The CDR3 sequence is 15 residues long. Germline CDR1 MDHEN, CDR2 SYDVKM. The DNA for the CDR3 is TGTGCCAGCAGTTTAGGTGGTCGAAACACAGATACGCAGTATTTT. It translates to CASSLGGRNTDTQYF.

This rearrangement joins TRBV7-2 to TRBJ2-3, with 11 bases lining up with TRBD1. Germline assignment: CDR1 SGHTA and CDR2 FQGNSA. This CDR3 is 14 amino acids long. V lost 6 bases, J lost 4 bases, and 3 bases stayed unmatched. The CDR3 region is CASRTGQGADTQYF. The CDR3 nucleotides read TGTGCCAGCAGGACGGGACAGGGGGCAGATACGCAGTATTTT.

V is TRBV27 and J is TRBJ2-6; 8 bases line up with TRBD1. Germline assignment: CDR1 MNHEY and CDR2 SMNVEV (reference sequence). The CDR3 extends over 20 amino acids. V gave up 4 bases and J gave up 0 bases; unmatched junction bases: 14. The CDR3 sequence is CASSSDAGQVGPSGANVLTF. Written as DNA, the CDR3 is TGTGCCAGCAGTTCCGACGCGGGACAGGTTGGCCCCTCTGGGGCCAACGTCCTGACTTTC.

The J gene is TRBJ1-5, the V gene TRBV28, with unresolved D. Between the trimmed V and J ends, which lost 6 bases and 2 bases, there was a span of 17 bases. The germline V gene encodes CDR1 MDHEN and CDR2 SYDVKM. The CDR3 runs to 16 residues. As DNA, the CDR3 is TGTGCCAGCAGAAATGACCGGTGGGTTGGCAATCAGCCCCAGCATTTT. As protein: CASRNDRWVGNQPQHF.

The rearrangement links TRBV5-1 to TRBJ2-2; D is possibly TRBD1 (6 bases). The CDR3 length is 16 residues. Germline CDR1 and CDR2: SGHRS and YFSETQ. Trimming removed 3 bases at V and 4 bases at J, with 16 bases between. The CDR3 loop reads CASSYGQRTSTGELFF. The CDR3, as DNA: TGCGCCAGCAGCTACGGACAGAGGACCAGCACCGGGGAGCTGTTTTTT.

The rearrangement links TRBV27 to TRBJ1-5; D is undetermined. The germline V gene has CDR1 MNHEY and CDR2 SMNVEV (reference sequence). The CDR3 runs 12 residues. Trimming shortened V by 8 bases and J by 6 bases, and 11 bases separated the two germline ends. The CDR3 here is CASRAGGQPQHF. The CDR3 region has the DNA TGTGCCAGCCGTGCCGGAGGTCAGCCCCAGCATTTT.

J is TRBJ2-4 and V is TRBV6-5; TRBD1 agrees at 8 bases. The junction had 5 bases not matched to a gene; V was cut back by 5 bases and J by 5 bases. Per germline, CDR1 MNHEY and CDR2 SVGAGI. This CDR3 region has 14 residues. The CDR3 DNA sequence: TGTGCCAGCAGTCCCGGACAGGGCCAAAACATTCAGTACTTC. This codes for CASSPGQGQNIQYF.

This chain joins TRBV6-1 and TRBJ1-5; 7 nucleotides line up with TRBD1. Germline V gene sequence: CDR1 MNHNS, CDR2 SASEGT. The CDR3 runs to 13 residues. Trimming cost V 7 bases and J 6 bases; bases outside gene matches: 6. CDR3 loop: CASKRQGFQPQHF. The DNA of the CDR3 is TGTGCCAGCAAAAGACAGGGCTTTCAGCCCCAGCATTTT.

A word on this clone: This specimen includes other DNA sequences encoding the same CDR3. The V gene is TRBV5-4, the J gene TRBJ2-1; no clear D. This CDR3 has 12 residues. Germline CDR1 SGHNT, CDR2 YYREEE (reference sequence). V gave up 0 bases and J gave up 6 bases, with 4 bases separating them. CDR3 residues: CASSLGGNEQFF. DNA for the CDR3: TGTGCCAGCAGCTTGGGGGGCAATGAGCAGTTCTTC.

The genes are TRBV11-2 and TRBJ2-5; D tentatively reads TRBD1 or TRBD2 (6 bases each). CDR3 length: 14 amino acids. CDR1 and CDR2 (germline): SGHAT, FQNNGV. V was cut by 5 bases and J by 3 bases, with 13 bases left in between. CDR3: CASSPLGGEETQYF. CDR3 bases: TGTGCCAGCAGCCCATTGGGGGGCGAAGAGACCCAGTACTTC. Full variable domain (missing parts from reference TRBV11-2 and TRBJ2-5): EAGVAQSPRYKIIEKRQSVAFWCNPISGHATLYWYQQILGQGPKLLIQFQNNGVVDDSQLPKDRFSAERLKGVDSTLKIQPAKLEDSAVYLCASSPLGGEETQYFGPGTRLLVL.

The CDR3 protein is CASSQGGSEDYEQYF. CDR3 coding DNA: TGCGCCAGCAGCCAGGGAGGTAGCGAGGACTACGAGCAGTACTTC. J is TRBJ2-7 and V is TRBV4-3; possible D gene TRBD2, 6 bases. Germline V gives CDR1 LGHNA, CDR2 YSLEER. CDR3 length equals 15 residues. V lost 3 bases to trimming and J lost 3 bases, with 15 bases between them.

V and J are TRBV4-2 and TRBJ1-1, with a possible D match to TRBD1 (6 bases). This CDR3 has 15 residues. Germline V gene sequence: CDR1 LGHNA, CDR2 YNFKEQ. Deletions cut 1 base from V and 0 bases from J, with 9 bases between. CDR3: CASSQGGQMNTEAFF. In DNA form, the CDR3 reads TGTGCCAGCAGCCAAGGGGGGCAGATGAACACTGAAGCTTTCTTT.

J is TRBJ1-1 and V is TRBV28, with TRBD1 matching over 7 bases. V gave up 2 bases and J gave up 4 bases; unmatched junction bases: 13. The CDR3 runs to 17 residues. From germline, CDR1 is MDHEN and CDR2 SYDVKM. CDR3 DNA: TGTGCCAGCAGTTTAACGCGAGGGGGCGATATCTTCACTGAAGCTTTCTTT. The encoded protein is CASSLTRGGDIFTEAFF.

Concerning this clone itself: Different DNA sequences within this sample yield the same CDR3. This rearrangement joins TRBV19 to TRBJ2-3; 7 bases agree with TRBD1. V trimming: 6 bases; J trimming: 3 bases; junction bases outside the gene matches: 3. CDR1 LNHDA and CDR2 SQIVND come from the germline V gene (reference sequence). The CDR3 has 13 residues. In DNA form, the CDR3 reads TGTGCCAGTAGCAGACAGGGTACAGATACGCAGTATTTT. Protein product: CASSRQGTDTQYF.

J is TRBJ2-7 and V is TRBV7-9; TRBD2 aligns across 15 bases. Losses at the gene ends were 6 bases for V and 4 bases for J; bases not matched to a gene: 7. The CDR3 extends over 16 amino acids. Per the germline V gene, CDR1 is SEHNR and CDR2 is FQNEAQ (reference sequence). In nucleotides, the CDR3 is TGTGCCAGCAGTACAGGACTAGCGGGAGGGCCGTACGAGCAGTACTTC. This translates into CASSTGLAGGPYEQYF.

About this clone: Other nucleotide sequences in the sample specify the same CDR3. V and J are TRBV5-6 and TRBJ2-1; 8 bases map to TRBD2. The CDR3 is 15 amino acids. Trimming at V came to 3 bases and at J to 0 bases, leaving 2 bases not matched to a gene. CDR1 SGHDT and CDR2 YYEEEE come from the germline V gene. The CDR3 sequence: CASSSTSGSYNEQFF. Written as DNA, the CDR3 is TGTGCCAGCAGCTCTACTAGCGGCTCCTACAATGAGCAGTTCTTC.

The chain is built from TRBV30 and TRBJ1-5, with D maybe TRBD1 (5 bases). Germline CDR1 GTSNPN, CDR2 SVGIG (reference sequence). Trimming shortened V by 4 bases and J by 0 bases, and 13 bases separated the two germline ends. This CDR3 spans 15 amino acids. This CDR3 is CAWTLGDYSNQPQHF. The CDR3 nucleotides read TGTGCCTGGACTCTGGGGGATTATAGCAATCAGCCCCAGCATTTT.

The CDR3 spells CASSDHPGQIYNEQFF. The CDR3 DNA reads as TGTGCCAGCAGTGATCACCCGGGACAGATCTACAATGAGCAGTTCTTC. The rearrangement joins TRBV25-1 to TRBJ2-1; 7 bases fit TRBD1. Per germline, CDR1 MGHDK and CDR2 SYGVNS. The CDR3 has 16 amino acids. J was trimmed by 3 bases and V by 3 bases; bases with no gene match: 8.

This clone came up once. J is TRBJ2-7 and V is TRBV19; maybe TRBD1 (5 bases). The V end was cut by 2 bases, the J end by 5 bases, with 19 bases between. The CDR3 has 16 residues. Germline-derived CDR1 and CDR2 are LNHDA and SQIVND (reference sequence). The CDR3 DNA sequence: TGTGCCAGTAGTATACAACCACCACAGGTGGGAAACGAGCAGTACTTC. Translating it yields CASSIQPPQVGNEQYF.